This T cell receptor (beta chain) originates from a study of blood T cell repertoires in COVID-19. Study-level background: There were acute and convalescent COVID-19 samples, and they came from the United States, Italy and Spain.

Original data processing: Amplifying reference gene primers gave estimates of nucleated cell counts. Clones were read by immunoSEQ multiplex PCR, and TCRdb kept only the in-frame ones, dropping some. The V and J calls and clone size are taken from that table; D and trimming were inferred from the DNA. Counted here are 45,000 to 55,000 clones, around 78% occurring once; the ten biggest clones make up over 4.5%. The sample consisted of peripheral blood. The receptor was derived from a human donor in a cohort sampled during active COVID-19.

The CDR3 here is CASSQGGYEQYF. CDR3 DNA sequence: TGCGCCAGCAGTCAGGGCGGCTACGAGCAGTACTTC. The chain joins TRBV5-1 to TRBJ2-7; the D gene is possibly TRBD1 (5 bases). CDR1 and CDR2 (germline): SGHRS, YFSETQ. The CDR3 is 12 amino acids. Trimming removed 5 bases from V and 3 bases from J, with 9 bases in between.